The clone carrying this T cell receptor beta chain was observed a few times. The CDR3 sequence is 15 residues long. Looked up from germline, CDR1 is MDHEN and CDR2 is SYDVKM. V shed 3 bases, J shed 0 bases, and the junction held 3 bases outside the gene matches. TCRdb re-called the PCR reads with MiXCR, one entry per CDR3 protein. Of 9,500 to 14,000 distinct CDR3 sequences listed, about 27% are singletons. The record originates from a study of immune characterization of retroperitoneal liposarcoma. The origin of this receptor is a female donor with retroperitoneal liposarcoma. V usage is TRBV28 and J usage is TRBJ2-3, with 7 positions matching TRBD1. The sample was tumor tissue. The CDR3 region has the DNA TGTGCCAGCAGTTTCGGACAGGCTAGCACAGATACGCAGTATTTT. This translates into CASSFGQASTDTQYF.